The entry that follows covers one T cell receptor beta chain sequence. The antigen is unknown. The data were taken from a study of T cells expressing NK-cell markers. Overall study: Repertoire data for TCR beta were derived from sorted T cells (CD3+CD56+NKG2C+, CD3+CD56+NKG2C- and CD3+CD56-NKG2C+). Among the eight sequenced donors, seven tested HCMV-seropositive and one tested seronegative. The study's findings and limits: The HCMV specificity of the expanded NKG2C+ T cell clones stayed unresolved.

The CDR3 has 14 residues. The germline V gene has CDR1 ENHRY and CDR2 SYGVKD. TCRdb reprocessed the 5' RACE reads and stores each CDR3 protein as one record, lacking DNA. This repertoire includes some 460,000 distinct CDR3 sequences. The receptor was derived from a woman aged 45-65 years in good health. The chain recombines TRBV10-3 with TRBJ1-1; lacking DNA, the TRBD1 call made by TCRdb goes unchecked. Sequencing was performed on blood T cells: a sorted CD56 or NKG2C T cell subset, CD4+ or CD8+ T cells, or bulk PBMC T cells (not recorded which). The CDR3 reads CAIRPGTGSPEAFF.